This T cell receptor (beta chain) derives from a study of beta chain features in type 1 diabetes. Study-level findings and limits: There was a moderate but significant shortening of TCRB CDR3s in all four CD4+ subsets of Type 1 diabetes patients. Among type 1 diabetes patients, VDJ junctions had fewer insertions and more deletions.

About this clone: Antigen specificity is unknown.

The V gene lost 1 base and the J gene lost 11 bases, with 9 bases spanning the gap. The CDR3 consists of 11 residues. CDR1 and CDR2 from the germline V gene are DFQATT and SNEGSKA (reference sequence). Expressed TCRB transcripts were sequenced because the isolated RNA had all been reverse transcribed beforehand. The repertoire was sequenced with immunoSEQ multiplex PCR; TCRdb's copy has only in-frame clones and lacks some. The table shows some 290,000 clones, with roughly an eighth occurring only once. The sequencing sample was made of naive CD4+ T cells from blood. The chain uses TRBV20-1 and TRBJ1-5; possibly TRBD1 for D (6 bases). The origin of this receptor is a man younger than 45 with type 1 diabetes. The CDR3 loop reads CSARARDTQHF. The CDR3 DNA follows: TGCAGTGCTAGAGCCCGGGACACCCAGCATTTT.